A single T cell receptor (beta chain) is shown here with its context. Per the germline V gene, CDR1 is MDHEN and CDR2 is SYDVKM. The CDR3 extends over 14 amino acids. V lost 7 bases and J 6 bases, leaving 15 bases between the germline ends. Assay used: immunoSEQ multiplex PCR; TCRdb lists only in-frame clones, some missing. The sample lists some 190,000 clones, around 82% occurring once. This sample stems from a study of blood T cell repertoires in COVID-19. Turning to the study itself: Sources were T cells, B-cell-depleted T cells, or PBMCs; the material itself was cDNA or gDNA.

This TCR was recovered from a woman aged 50 to 60 with acute COVID-19. V is TRBV28 and J is TRBJ1-4; TRBD1 might be the D (5 bases). The sequencing sample was made of PBMCs or T cells enriched from blood (not recorded which). CDR3 DNA: TGTGCCAGCATGAGCGACAGAGAAGATGAAAAACTGTTTTTT. Residues: CASMSDREDEKLFF.